Each of the 30 T cell receptor beta chains below was sequenced from the same sample in a study of blood T cell repertoires in COVID-19. This table comes from immunoSEQ multiplex PCR, and its TCRdb copy is limited to in-frame clones, with some not included. The sample carries fewer than 250,000 clones, 83% recorded once. Sequenced: peripheral blood. These receptors all come from a woman between 40 and 50 years old with active or convalescent COVID-19.

The chain recombines TRBV28 with TRBJ2-5; TRBD1 might be the D (6 bases). Germline V gene data show CDR1 as MDHEN and CDR2 as SYDVKM. This CDR3 has 16 residues. Trimming took 7 bases from V and 2 from J, leaving 20 bases between them. CDR3 region: CASISPSDSLQETQYF. The CDR3, as DNA: TGTGCCAGCATTTCCCCATCGGACAGCCTGCAAGAGACCCAGTACTTC. Supplemented by reference TRBV28 and TRBJ2-5, the full variable domain reads DVKVTQSSRYLVKRTGEKVFLECVQDMDHENMFWYRQDPGLGLRLIYFSYDVKMKEKGDIPEGYSVSREKKERFSLILESASTNQTSMYLCASISPSDSLQETQYFGPGTRLLVL.

The chain employs TRBV24-1 and TRBJ2-2, with a weak D call TRBD1 (6 bases). Germline V gives CDR1 KGHDR, CDR2 SFDVKD. This CDR3 has 16 amino acids. The ends were cut back, 0 bases at V and 3 bases at J, with 10 bases in the middle. The CDR3 region has the DNA TGTGCCACCAGTGATTTGCGCAGGGGTGACACCGGGGAGCTGTTTTTT. Its translation: CATSDLRRGDTGELFF.

Written as DNA, the CDR3 is TGTGCCAGCAGTCCCCTTGATCGCCTTCCTAAAAGAGGAAACTATGGCTACACCTTC. Its translation: CASSPLDRLPKRGNYGYTF. V and J are TRBV6-4 and TRBJ1-2; D remains unclear. Germline CDR1 is MRHNA and CDR2 is SNTAGT. Trimming cost V 5 bases and J 2 bases, with 27 bases left between them. The CDR3 runs to 19 residues.

The chain uses TRBV15 and TRBJ1-5; 7 bases are shared with TRBD1. Germline V CDR1 and CDR2: LNHNV, YYDKDF (reference sequence). V was clipped by 0 bases and J by 7 bases; unmatched bases: 9. The CDR3 length is 16 residues. The CDR3 region has the DNA TGTGCCACCAGCAGAGATCCGAGGACAGGTTTACAGCCCCAGCATTTT. Translating gives CATSRDPRTGLQPQHF.

This chain joins TRBV10-3 and TRBJ2-1; possibly TRBD2 for D (5 bases). The V end lost 4 bases, the J end lost 4 bases, and 20 bases lay between the germline ends. Germline V gene sequence: CDR1 ENHRY, CDR2 SYGVKD. The CDR3 totals 17 residues. The CDR3 coding sequence is TGTGCCATCAGTGGAAGTGTGCTAGCAAAACAGTACAATGAGCAGTTCTTC. Translated, it gives CAISGSVLAKQYNEQFF.

This chain uses TRBV5-1 with TRBJ2-7, with TRBD1 identical over 10 bases. CDR1 SGHRS and CDR2 YFSETQ come from the germline V gene. The CDR3 is 14 residues long. With V trimmed by 2 bases and J by 4 bases, 3 bases remained unmatched. This CDR3 reads CASSFGTGVYEQYF. CDR3 DNA: TGCGCCAGCAGCTTCGGGACAGGGGTATACGAGCAGTACTTC. Variable domain in full (rest from reference TRBV5-1 and TRBJ2-7): KAGVTQTPRYLIKTRGQQVTLSCSPISGHRSVSWYQQTPGQGLQFLFEYFSETQRNKGNFPGRFSGRQFSNSRSEMNVSTLELGDSALYLCASSFGTGVYEQYFGPGTRLTVT.

CDR3 protein: CASSWGVDSGEHF. The CDR3 nucleotides read TGTGCCAGCAGCTGGGGGGTAGACTCCGGGGAGCATTTT. V gene TRBV5-6 combines with J gene TRBJ1-5; weak D call: TRBD1 (5 bases). In germline, CDR1 is SGHDT, CDR2 YYEEEE. Trimming stripped 3 bases from V and 14 bases from J, with 18 bases between. The CDR3 loop spans 13 amino acids.

V and J are TRBV28 and TRBJ1-3, with 8 nucleotides matching TRBD1. Germline trimming cut 5 bases from V and 4 bases from J; bases unmatched to any gene: 7. This CDR3 contains 15 residues. The germline V gene encodes CDR1 MDHEN and CDR2 SYDVKM. The CDR3 spells CASSLQGASGNTIYF. The CDR3 DNA is TGTGCCAGCAGTCTTCAGGGGGCTAGCGGAAACACCATATATTTT.

The chain is built from TRBV5-1 and TRBJ2-1; 9 nucleotides line up with TRBD2. Losses at the gene ends were 5 bases for V and 3 bases for J; bases not matched to a gene: 6. Germline values: CDR1 SGHRS, CDR2 YFSETQ. The CDR3 extends over 15 amino acids. The CDR3 sequence: CASSVLSGGYNEQFF. CDR3 in DNA: TGCGCCAGCAGTGTCCTTAGCGGGGGCTACAATGAGCAGTTCTTC.

The rearrangement joins TRBV30 to TRBJ1-1; D unresolved. V was clipped by 4 bases and J by 1 base, with 10 bases between them. The V gene's germline CDR1 is GTSNPN and CDR2 SVGIG (reference sequence). There are 13 residues in the CDR3. CDR3 sequence (DNA): TGTGCCTGGAAAGTCGGTGGGAACACTGAAGCTTTCTTT. Translating gives CAWKVGGNTEAFF.

This clone was counted a single time. V is TRBV5-5 and J is TRBJ2-3, with 8 bases lining up with TRBD2. The V and J ends lost 4 bases and 0 bases, in that order; junction bases with no gene match: 7. There are 16 residues in the CDR3. The V gene's germline CDR1 is SGHKS and CDR2 YYEKEE (reference sequence). The CDR3 DNA sequence: TGTGCCAGCAGCATCGGACTAGCAAGGAGCACAGATACGCAGTATTTT. Its translation: CASSIGLARSTDTQYF.

The chain uses TRBV27 and TRBJ2-5; D is uncertain. This CDR3 contains 12 residues. Trimming removed 3 bases from V and 5 bases from J, with 7 bases in between. CDR1 MNHEY and CDR2 SMNVEV come from the germline V gene (reference sequence). The CDR3 protein is CASSFSGETQYF. The CDR3 region has the DNA TGTGCCAGCAGTTTTTCCGGGGAGACCCAGTACTTC.

The CDR3: CASSVGPGPYEQYF. The CDR3 DNA reads TGTGCCAGCAGCGTAGGGCCGGGTCCATACGAGCAGTACTTC. The chain links TRBV9 to TRBJ2-7; D uncertain. The germline V gene encodes CDR1 SGDLS and CDR2 YYNGEE. The germline V and J ends were trimmed by 0 bases and 4 bases, with 11 bases remaining between them. This CDR3 contains 14 residues.

This chain links TRBV3-1 (or the pseudogene TRBV3-2) with TRBJ2-3; D is unclear. CDR3 length: 13 amino acids. The germline V gene encodes CDR1 LGHDT and CDR2 YNNKEL (reference sequence). V lost 0 bases and J lost 3, with 4 bases in between. CDR3 in amino acids: CASSQDLTDTQYF. In DNA form, the CDR3 reads TGTGCCAGCAGCCAAGATCTGACAGATACGCAGTATTTT.

V gene TRBV7-9 combines with J gene TRBJ2-6; possibly TRBD1 for D (7 bases). This CDR3 contains 15 residues. V was cut by 7 bases and J by 3 bases, with 13 bases left in between. Germline loops: CDR1 SEHNR, CDR2 FQNEAQ (reference sequence). The CDR3 DNA reads TGTGCCAGCACTTCAGGGGGAGGTGGGGCCAACGTCCTGACTTTC. Encoded protein: CASTSGGGGANVLTF.

This rearrangement joins TRBV10-3 to TRBJ2-7; 9 nucleotides align to TRBD1. The V and J ends lost 4 bases and 2 bases, in that order; junction bases with no gene match: 0. CDR1 is ENHRY and CDR2 is SYGVKD in the germline V gene. There are 13 residues in the CDR3. CDR3 amino acids: CAISGDRAYEQYF. The CDR3 DNA reads TGTGCCATCAGTGGGGACAGGGCCTACGAGCAGTACTTC.

The rearrangement links TRBV24-1 to TRBJ1-1; perhaps TRBD1 as D (5 bases). This CDR3 contains 15 residues. Germline-derived CDR1 and CDR2 are KGHDR and SFDVKD. V was cut by 3 bases and J by 1 base, with 11 bases left in between. The CDR3 protein is CATSDPGLGNTEAFF. For the CDR3, the DNA is TGTGCCACCAGTGATCCAGGGTTAGGGAACACTGAAGCTTTCTTT.

The genes are TRBV5-1 and TRBJ2-6, with 10 bases matching TRBD1. Trimming took 4 bases from V and 1 from J; bases not matched to a gene: 8. The CDR3 spans 18 residues. CDR1 SGHRS and CDR2 YFSETQ come from the germline V gene. This chain's CDR3 is CASSLEPGQGSGANVLTF. The CDR3 DNA follows: TGCGCCAGCAGCCTGGAGCCGGGACAGGGGTCTGGGGCCAACGTCCTGACTTTC.

The rearrangement links TRBV27 to TRBJ2-7; TRBD1 aligns across 9 bases. The CDR3 has 14 amino acids. V lost 5 bases to trimming and J lost 7 bases; unmatched junction nucleotides: 9. Germline V gives CDR1 MNHEY, CDR2 SMNVEV (reference sequence). In DNA, the CDR3 is TGTGCCAGCAGTCAGGGGACAGGGTTGGGGGAGCAGTACTTC. Translation gives CASSQGTGLGEQYF.

On this clone: Within the sample, other DNA sequences also encode this same CDR3. The chain links TRBV2 to TRBJ1-1; D not resolved. Trimming cost V 4 bases and J 7 bases, with 7 bases left between them. Germline V gene lookup returns CDR1 SNHLY and CDR2 FYNNEI. The length of the CDR3 is 11 residues. The CDR3 bases are TGTGCCAGCAGTGTGTGGAGTGAAGCTTTCTTT. Its translation is CASSVWSEAFF. Variable domain in full (rest from reference TRBV2 and TRBJ1-1): EPEVTQTPSHQVTQMGQEVILRCVPISNHLYFYWYRQILGQKVEFLVSFYNNEISEKSEIFDDQFSVERPDGSNFTLKIRSTKLEDSAMYFCASSVWSEAFFGQGTRLTVV.

This chain joins TRBV2 and TRBJ1-2; TRBD1 might be the D (6 bases). From germline, CDR1 is SNHLY and CDR2 FYNNEI. The CDR3 sequence is 14 residues long. The V end was cut by 3 bases, the J end by 2 bases, with 10 bases between. As DNA, the CDR3 is TGTGCCAGCAGTGAGGCAGGGGCCAACTATGGCTACACCTTC. This translates into CASSEAGANYGYTF.

This chain connects TRBV14 to TRBJ1-1; D is perhaps TRBD1 (6 bases). The V end was cut by 2 bases, the J end by 12 bases, with 16 bases between. This CDR3 contains 13 residues. Looked up from germline, CDR1 is SGHDN and CDR2 is FVKESK. CDR3: CASSQSNAGVSFF. CDR3 bases: TGTGCCAGCAGCCAAAGCAACGCAGGGGTTTCTTTCTTT.

As DNA, the CDR3 is TGTGCCAGCTTACGGATAAAACAGGGGTCGAACACCGGGGAGCTGTTTTTT. As protein: CASLRIKQGSNTGELFF. V gene TRBV3-1 (or the pseudogene TRBV3-2) combines with J gene TRBJ2-2; 7 bases line up with TRBD1. The ends lost 8 bases at V and 0 bases at J; junction bases unmatched: 12. Germline loops: CDR1 LGHDT, CDR2 YNNKEL (reference sequence). This CDR3 has 17 amino acids.

This chain links TRBV6-5 with TRBJ2-5; maybe TRBD2 (5 bases). In germline, CDR1 is MNHEY, CDR2 SVGAGI. This CDR3 has 16 residues. The V gene lost 0 bases and the J gene lost 2 bases, with 13 bases spanning the gap. The CDR3 loop is CASSYSTTTLQETQYF. The CDR3 nucleotides are TGTGCCAGCAGTTACTCGACTACCACCTTGCAAGAGACCCAGTACTTC.

In this sample, this clone turned up a few times. The V and J genes are TRBV9 and TRBJ2-2; D is perhaps TRBD1 (5 bases). Trimming took off 9 bases at V and 7 bases at J, with 19 bases between the two ends. The germline gives CDR1 SGDLS, CDR2 YYNGEE. This CDR3 has 14 residues. The CDR3 protein is CATTMWSQGGELFF. The CDR3 DNA sequence: TGTGCCACTACGATGTGGAGTCAGGGCGGGGAGCTGTTTTTT.

This clone was detected a few times. J is TRBJ2-7 and V is TRBV29-1; 11 nucleotides agree with TRBD2. CDR1 SQVTM and CDR2 ANQGSEA come from the germline V gene. V lost 7 bases and J lost 4; bases outside the gene matches: 9. The CDR3 runs 14 residues. In DNA form, the CDR3 reads TGCAGCGCTTTAACTCTAGCGGGAGGATACGAGCAGTACTTC. Protein product: CSALTLAGGYEQYF.

This chain connects TRBV2 to TRBJ1-3, with 7 bases fitting TRBD1. Germline assignment: CDR1 SNHLY and CDR2 FYNNEI. The CDR3 runs to 15 residues. Unmatched junction bases numbered 6, after V lost 7 bases and J lost 0 bases. DNA of the CDR3: TGTGCCAGCACAGGGACAGCGAACTCTGGAAACACCATATATTTT. Protein product: CASTGTANSGNTIYF.

This clone was found once. DNA of the CDR3: TGTGCCAGCAGTGATTGGGTACAGGAGACCCAGTACTTC. It translates to CASSDWVQETQYF. The chain is built from TRBV6-1 and TRBJ2-5; D is unclear. V was clipped by 3 bases and J by 5 bases, with 10 bases between them. Germline V CDR1 and CDR2: MNHNS, SASEGT. This CDR3 is built from 13 residues.

As to this clone: Other nucleotide sequences in the sample specify the same CDR3. The chain recombines TRBV5-4 with TRBJ2-3; D may be TRBD2 (6 bases). The germline gives CDR1 SGHNT, CDR2 YYREEE (reference sequence). The CDR3 consists of 16 residues. Trimming took off 4 bases at V and 0 bases at J, with 15 bases between the two ends. CDR3 residues: CASSQSGGRSTDTQYF. The CDR3 nucleotides are TGTGCCAGCAGCCAATCCGGGGGACGAAGCACAGATACGCAGTATTTT.

This clone appeared a few times. Other DNA sequences of this sample code for an identical CDR3. V usage is TRBV7-2 and J usage is TRBJ1-1; D gene ambiguous. Germline assignment: CDR1 SGHTA and CDR2 FQGNSA. This CDR3 comprises 14 residues. V lost 1 base, J lost 1 base, and 7 bases lay in between. In DNA form, the CDR3 reads TGTGCCAGCAGCTTAGGCCCGGGGAACACTGAAGCTTTCTTT. This codes for CASSLGPGNTEAFF. The whole variable domain, filled in from reference TRBV7-2 and TRBJ1-1, reads GAGVSQSPSNKVTEKGKDVELRCDPISGHTALYWYRQSLGQGLEFLIYFQGNSAPDKSGLPSDRFSAERTGGSVSTLTIQRTQQEDSAVYLCASSLGPGNTEAFFGQGTRLTVV.